This record looks at one TCR beta chain sequence and its context. This entry is derived from a study of ipilimumab plus nivolumab after autologous stem cell transplantation. The CDR3 loop spans 15 amino acids. V gave up 2 bases and J gave up 0 bases; unmatched junction bases: 2. Germline CDR1 and CDR2: MNHEY and SVGAGI. Assay used: immunoSEQ multiplex PCR; TCRdb lists only in-frame clones, some missing. The sample lists approximately 84,000 clones; 75% to 85% were seen once. The chain recombines TRBV6-5 with TRBJ1-1; 8 nucleotides agree with TRBD1. The material sequenced was PBMCs, taken in a trial of ipilimumab plus nivolumab as post-transplant consolidation. This TCR was sampled from a male donor with diffuse large B-cell lymphoma. CDR3 amino acids: CASSYQQGVNTEAFF. Written as DNA, the CDR3 is TGTGCCAGCAGTTACCAACAGGGGGTGAACACTGAAGCTTTCTTT.